Given below is one T cell receptor beta chain in context. Trimming at V came to 8 bases and at J to 1 base, leaving 2 bases not matched to a gene. The length of the CDR3 is 13 residues. Germline CDR1 SGHRS, CDR2 YFSETQ. These data come from a study of shared clonotypes between healthy human individuals. Measured with immunoSEQ multiplex PCR; TCRdb has only the in-frame clones, and not every one. The sample carries 2 million to 2.5 million clones, approximately 95% recorded once. Sequencing was carried out using naive CD4+ T cells from PBMCs. Regarding subset: CD45RA+ positively selected. The TCR was taken from a young man in good health. Some clones in this sample may be carry-over from other donors' samples. V is TRBV5-1 and J is TRBJ2-3; 9 bases are a match to TRBD2. The CDR3 sequence is CASRTSGTDTQYF. The CDR3 bases are TGCGCCAGTCGGACTAGCGGCACAGATACGCAGTATTTT.